The present TCR beta chain was sequenced within a study of radiotherapy plus CTLA-4 blockade in lung cancer. At the level of the study: Objective responses arose in roughly 17% of patients, and 31% experienced disease control. Study observations and caveats: In blood, tumor-derived TCR clones expanded after radiotherapy plus ipilimumab. Per reports, early blood T cell clone dynamics, plus interferon-beta, forecast response most strongly.

Those with chemo-refractory metastatic non-small-cell lung cancer were treated with focal radiation combined with CTLA-4 blockade using ipilimumab. The sample holds a few counts of this clone. Its target is not known. Trimming shortened V by 5 bases and J by 8 bases, and 15 bases separated the two germline ends. CDR1 MDHEN and CDR2 SYDVKM come from the germline V gene. The length of the CDR3 is 13 residues. TCRdb's copy holds only in-frame clones and misses some; the assay was immunoSEQ multiplex PCR. The repertoire has 65,000 to 95,000 clones, around nine tenths of them found once; the top ten carry over 0.75%.

The rearrangement joins TRBV28 to TRBJ1-2; maybe TRBD1 (6 bases). This TCR was recovered from a human donor with non-small cell lung cancer who had stable disease on radiotherapy plus ipilimumab. Sequenced here: peripheral blood, sampled from a patient treated with radiotherapy plus ipilimumab. The CDR3 loop is CASSRKGDKGYTF. DNA for the CDR3: TGTGCCAGCAGTCGGAAGGGGGATAAGGGCTACACCTTC.